The 29 T cell receptor beta chains given below trace back to one sample, sequenced in a study of CD8+CD57+ T cells in acquired aplastic anemia. Using genomic DNA as the template, TCR beta VDJ and CDR3 profiling was carried out. Each CDR3 protein gets one entry after TCRdb re-called the reads with MiXCR. The sample has about 180,000 distinct CDR3 sequences, approximately 46% seen once. The sample was sorted CD4+, CD8+, or CD8+CD57+ T cells (not recorded which) from PBMCs. Receptor source: a human donor in good health.

Notes on this clonotype: Compared with germline, one end of the junction differs, possibly owing to a read error. Here the CDR3 reads CSVDSPAHNEQLF. Here the CDR3 DNA reads TGCAGCGTTGACTCCCCCGCGCACAATGAGCAGCTCTTC. The chain has TRBV29-1 and TRBJ2-1, with D hard to call. The CDR3 totals 13 residues. Per the germline V gene, CDR1 is SQVTM and CDR2 is ANQGSEA.

A word on this clonotype: Possible read error: a much larger clone is one base away. The chain is built from TRBV6-1 and TRBJ1-2, with D tentatively TRBD1 (5 bases). The CDR3 contains 13 residues. CDR1 is MNHNS and CDR2 is SASEGT in the germline V gene. As DNA, the CDR3 is TGTGCCAGCAGTGAGGGACGATCCTATGGCTACGCCTTC. The encoded protein is CASSEGRSYGYAF.

The V and J genes are TRBV7-9 and TRBJ2-7; D might be TRBD1 (5 bases). Between the trimmed V and J ends, which lost 5 bases and 5 bases, there was a span of 16 bases. Per germline, CDR1 SEHNR and CDR2 FQNEAQ (reference sequence). The CDR3 has 14 residues. The CDR3 loop reads CASSKSPGYHEQYF. In nucleotides, the CDR3 is TGTGCCAGCAGCAAATCCCCAGGGTACCACGAGCAGTACTTC.

This clonotype was recorded once. A clone one base away is much larger, so this may be a read error. V is TRBV30 and J is TRBJ1-6; 7 bases are a match to TRBD1. The CDR3 has 16 amino acids. Germline assignment: CDR1 GTSNPN and CDR2 SVGIG (reference sequence). Written as DNA, the CDR3 is TGTGCCTGGTCATCGGGACAGCTTCACTATGATTCACCCCTCCACTTT. Amino acid sequence: CAWSSGQLHYDSPLHF.

A few counts support this clonotype. CDR3 sequence: CASSLGTNQETQYF. DNA for the CDR3: TGTGCCAGCAGTCTTGGGACAAACCAAGAGACCCAGTACTTC. The chain has TRBV28 and TRBJ2-5, with D possibly being TRBD1 (6 bases). V lost 5 bases, J lost 0 bases, and 10 bases lay in between. CDR1 is MDHEN and CDR2 is SYDVKM in the germline V gene. This CDR3 has 14 amino acids.

This clonotype came up many times. The chain links TRBV7-8 to TRBJ2-5; D unresolved. The CDR3 contains 13 residues. Germline loops: CDR1 SGHVS, CDR2 FQNEAQ. With 6 bases removed from V and 5 bases from J, the gap between germline ends came to 13 bases. The CDR3, as DNA: TGTGCCAGCAGTCCGGACCCAGTCGAGACCCAGTACTTC. Translation: CASSPDPVETQYF.

This clonotype was seen a few times. The V call is TRBV10-3, the J call TRBJ1-3; D is unresolved. CDR1 and CDR2 (germline): ENHRY, SYGVKD. Trimming left V 3 bases short and J 1 base short, with 7 bases between. The CDR3 contains 14 residues. CDR3 amino acids: CAISESESGNTIYF. The CDR3 region has the DNA TGTGCCATCAGTGAAAGTGAATCTGGAAACACCATATATTTT.

In this sample, this clonotype turned up many times. The V and J genes are TRBV20-1 and TRBJ2-3, with 9 bases lining up with TRBD2. Per germline, CDR1 DFQATT and CDR2 SNEGSKA (reference sequence). V dropped 6 bases and J dropped 0; count of bases not matched to a gene: 4. The CDR3 has 14 amino acids. Here the CDR3 DNA reads TGCAGTGCCCCGACTAGCGGAAGCACAGATACGCAGTATTTT. It is translated as CSAPTSGSTDTQYF.

The V call is TRBV5-8, the J call TRBJ2-5, with TRBD2 matching 10 bases. The CDR3 sequence is 15 residues long. J was trimmed by 4 bases and V by 2 bases; bases with no gene match: 5. CDR1 is SGHTS and CDR2 is YDEGEE in the germline V gene. The CDR3 sequence is CASSLSGRAGETQYF. DNA for the CDR3: TGTGCCAGCAGCTTAAGCGGGAGGGCCGGAGAGACCCAGTACTTC.

V is TRBV10-3 and J is TRBJ1-6; TRBD1 aligns across 9 bases. CDR1 and CDR2 (germline): ENHRY, SYGVKD. This CDR3 is 17 amino acids long. V was clipped by 0 bases and J by 0 bases; unmatched bases: 0. This CDR3 reads CAISESTGGSYNSPLHF. CDR3 DNA sequence: TGTGCCATCAGTGAGTCGACAGGGGGCTCCTATAATTCACCCCTCCACTTT.

The chain recombines TRBV6-5 with TRBJ2-2, with 12 bases lining up with TRBD1. The CDR3 contains 16 residues. The V gene's germline CDR1 is MNHEY and CDR2 SVGAGI. V gave up 4 bases and J gave up 2 bases; unmatched junction bases: 2. Here the CDR3 reads CASSSGTGGNTGELFF. The CDR3 DNA reads as TGTGCCAGCAGTTCTGGGACAGGGGGCAACACCGGGGAGCTGTTTTTT.

In its sample, this clonotype was seen many times. V usage is TRBV24-1 and J usage is TRBJ2-3; no firm D call. The V gene lost 8 bases and the J gene lost 9 bases, with 2 bases spanning the gap. This CDR3 is built from 8 residues. Germline assignment: CDR1 KGHDR and CDR2 SFDVKD. This chain's CDR3 is CATNTQYF. In DNA form, the CDR3 reads TGTGCCACCAACACGCAGTATTTT.

A word on this clonotype: Relative to the germline gene, one junction end is altered; a read error may explain this. The chain combines TRBV2 with TRBJ2-7; D tentatively reads TRBD1 or TRBD2 (6 bases each). The length of the CDR3 is 12 residues. CDR1 and CDR2 (germline): SNHLY, FYNNEI. The CDR3 region is CASSSGGYERYF. The CDR3 coding sequence is TGTGCCAGCAGTTCCGGGGGCTACGAGCGGTACTTC.

About this clonotype: One end of the junction does not line up with germline, which may come from a read error. The chain joins TRBV2 to TRBJ2-7; 7 nucleotides match TRBD1. The CDR3 length is 15 residues. The germline V gene has CDR1 SNHLY and CDR2 FYNNEI. CDR3 amino acids: CASREGTAAVYEQYF. DNA of the CDR3: TGTGCCAGCAGGGAAGGGACAGCCGCCGTATACGAGCAGTACTTC. Full variable domain (rest looked up from reference TRBV2 and TRBJ2-7): EPEVTQTPSHQVTQMGQEVILRCVPISNHLYFYWYRQILGQKVEFLVSFYNNEISEKSEIFDDQFSVERPDGSNFTLKIRSTKLEDSAMYFCASREGTAAVYEQYFGPGTRLTVT.

This clonotype was observed at least ten times. V usage is TRBV20-1 and J usage is TRBJ2-1; tentative D call: TRBD2 (6 bases). The CDR3 spans 15 residues. Germline CDR1 reads DFQATT; CDR2 reads SNEGSKA (reference sequence). With 2 bases removed from V and 6 bases from J, the gap between germline ends came to 17 bases. DNA of the CDR3: TGCAGTGCTAGATTGCCCGGGAGATCTCGCAATGAGCAGTTCTTC. This gives the protein CSARLPGRSRNEQFF.

The chain is built from TRBV24-1 and TRBJ2-7, with 8 bases lining up with TRBD1. Trimming took 10 bases from V and 4 from J; bases not matched to a gene: 11. This CDR3 is built from 14 residues. Germline V gives CDR1 KGHDR, CDR2 SFDVKD. The CDR3 DNA follows: TGTGCCACTGCTCGGGGCAGGGGGCTATACGAGCAGTACTTC. Its protein product is CATARGRGLYEQYF.

The rearrangement links TRBV2 to TRBJ1-4; D uncertain. Germline V gene data show CDR1 as SNHLY and CDR2 as FYNNEI. The germline V and J ends were trimmed by 4 bases and 4 bases, with 10 bases remaining between them. The CDR3 sequence is 14 residues long. The CDR3 bases are TGTGCCAGCAGTGGAGGTGTGGGTAATGAAAAACTGTTTTTT. Amino acids: CASSGGVGNEKLFF.

Many counts were recorded for this clonotype. The chain combines TRBV5-8 with TRBJ2-7, with D possibly being TRBD2 (6 bases). CDR1 SGHTS and CDR2 YDEGEE come from the germline V gene. This CDR3 has 16 residues. Trimming took 4 bases from V and 1 from J, leaving 18 bases between them. Written as DNA, the CDR3 is TGTGCCAGCAGCGCGAAAGGAGGGGTATCTTCCTACGAGCAGTACTTC. This sequence encodes CASSAKGGVSSYEQYF.

The rearrangement uses TRBV24-1 and TRBJ2-2, with TRBD1 matching 7 bases. The CDR3 contains 16 residues. Trimming took 3 bases from V and 5 from J; bases not matched to a gene: 8. Germline V gives CDR1 KGHDR, CDR2 SFDVKD. The CDR3 sequence: CATSDPRQGATGELFF. The CDR3 DNA follows: TGTGCCACCAGTGATCCACGACAGGGTGCGACCGGGGAGCTGTTTTTT.

This clonotype was seen once. It is unclear where the CDR3 begins or ends on the DNA, so no DNA is shown, and the CDR3 is as TCRdb lists it. The chain employs TRBV15 and TRBJ2-7. The CDR3 is 16 amino acids in total, end residues counted. In germline, CDR1 is LNHNV, CDR2 YYDKDF (reference sequence). The CDR3 sequence: CATSRVVGSGSYEQHF.

In its sample, this clonotype was seen a few times. This chain's CDR3 is CASSYGGVMRGDTQYF. Here the CDR3 DNA reads TGTGCCAGCAGTTACGGCGGCGTGATGCGGGGAGATACGCAGTATTTT. V is TRBV6-2 or TRBV6-3 and J is TRBJ2-3; D perhaps matches TRBD2 (6 bases). Trimming shortened V by 2 bases and J by 5 bases, and 17 bases separated the two germline ends. The CDR3 length is 16 residues. Germline V gene sequence: CDR1 MNHEY, CDR2 SVGEGT.

This clonotype occurred many times. The chain combines TRBV19 with TRBJ1-6; D possibly corresponds to TRBD1 (6 bases). Germline-derived CDR1 and CDR2 are LNHDA and SQIVND (reference sequence). V dropped 7 bases and J dropped 7 bases, with 14 bases sitting between them. CDR3 length: 14 amino acids. The CDR3 nucleotides are TGTGCCAGTACACCCGGGACACAGAATTCACCCCTCCACTTT. It yields the protein CASTPGTQNSPLHF.

This chain joins TRBV3-1 and TRBJ2-7; 9 positions agree with TRBD2. The CDR3 sequence is 15 residues long. Germline loops: CDR1 LGHDT, CDR2 YNNKEL (reference sequence). The V gene end was trimmed by 1 base and the J gene end by 4 bases; junction bases not matched to a gene: 5. The CDR3: CASSQVAGGPYEQYF. The CDR3 coding sequence is TGTGCCAGCAGCCAAGTTGCGGGAGGGCCGTACGAGCAGTACTTC.

The chain combines TRBV28 with TRBJ1-1, with TRBD1 as a possible D gene (6 bases). The germline CDR1 and CDR2 sequences are MDHEN and SYDVKM. This CDR3 is 14 amino acids long. The V gene lost 6 bases and the J gene lost 3 bases, with 14 bases spanning the gap. The CDR3 reads CASRLRNRDTEAFF. The CDR3 region has the DNA TGTGCCAGCAGACTCCGGAACAGGGACACTGAAGCTTTCTTT.

As DNA, the CDR3 is TGTGCCAGCAGCTTGTGGCGCAGGGGGCTCCACGAGCAGTACTTC. Amino acids: CASSLWRRGLHEQYF. The rearrangement links TRBV11-2 to TRBJ2-7; 8 bases fit TRBD1. Germline CDR1 SGHAT, CDR2 FQNNGV. V shed 3 bases and J 5 bases; nucleotides not matched to a gene: 9. This CDR3 is 15 amino acids long. Together with reference TRBV11-2 and TRBJ2-7, the CDR3 gives the full variable domain: EAGVAQSPRYKIIEKRQSVAFWCNPISGHATLYWYQQILGQGPKLLIQFQNNGVVDDSQLPKDRFSAERLKGVDSTLKIQPAKLEDSAVYLCASSLWRRGLHEQYFGPGTRLTVT.

The V gene is TRBV20-1, the J gene TRBJ2-7; 10 bases fit TRBD1. The V and J ends lost 5 bases and 2 bases, in that order; junction bases with no gene match: 9. Per the germline V gene, CDR1 is DFQATT and CDR2 is SNEGSKA (reference sequence). The CDR3 has 15 residues. CDR3 loop: CSAHPGTGDPYEQYF. CDR3 in DNA: TGCAGTGCTCACCCCGGGACAGGGGACCCCTACGAGCAGTACTTC.

The rearrangement joins TRBV19 to TRBJ2-5, with a possible D match to TRBD2 (5 bases). Germline lookup yields CDR1 LNHDA and CDR2 SQIVND (reference sequence). The V end was cut by 5 bases, the J end by 5 bases, with 15 bases between. The CDR3 length is 14 residues. CDR3 bases: TGTGCCAGTAGTCCCCGTGAGGGATGGGAGACCCAGTACTTC. Protein product: CASSPREGWETQYF.

Only one count was recorded for this clonotype. The CDR3 sequence: CASSPSHNEQFF. DNA for the CDR3: TGTGCCAGCAGCCCCTCTCACAATGAGCAGTTCTTC. The V call is TRBV7-2, the J call TRBJ2-1; D is undetermined. The V gene's germline CDR1 is SGHTA and CDR2 FQGNSA. V was trimmed by 5 bases and J by 5 bases, leaving 7 bases between them. There are 12 residues in the CDR3.

This clonotype was counted at least ten times. The chain employs TRBV6-2 or TRBV6-3 and TRBJ2-1, with unresolved D. V lost 5 bases and J 13 bases, leaving 12 bases between the germline ends. Germline lookup yields CDR1 MNHEY and CDR2 SVGEGT. The CDR3 consists of 11 residues. The CDR3 sequence: CASSRTGPQFF. The CDR3 DNA is TGTGCCAGCAGTCGGACGGGCCCCCAGTTCTTC.